This TCR beta chain was retrieved from a study of cytomegalovirus exposure and HLA in healthy donors. This clone showed up just a few times. Its specificity is unknown. Whole-study findings and limits: Confirmation was obtained in vitro that a few CMV-associated chains are specific for CMV antigens.

The CDR3 totals 14 residues. Germline V gene data show CDR1 as SGHRS and CDR2 as YFSETQ. Trimming shortened V by 3 bases and J by 3 bases, and 12 bases separated the two germline ends. The primer mix had 60 Vbeta and 13 Jbeta primers. Sequenced by immunoSEQ multiplex PCR; TCRdb stores in-frame clones only, minus some. The profile covers around 94,000 clones, with about three fifths appearing a single time and under 4% taken by the ten largest. The chain joins TRBV5-1 to TRBJ1-2; D possibly corresponds to TRBD1 (6 bases). Sequenced input: PBMCs. The sequence was obtained from a man aged 25 to 40 in good health and CMV-seronegative. The chain's CDR3 is CASSYPGQHYGYTF. CDR3 nucleotide sequence: TGCGCCAGCAGCTATCCTGGACAGCACTATGGCTACACCTTC.